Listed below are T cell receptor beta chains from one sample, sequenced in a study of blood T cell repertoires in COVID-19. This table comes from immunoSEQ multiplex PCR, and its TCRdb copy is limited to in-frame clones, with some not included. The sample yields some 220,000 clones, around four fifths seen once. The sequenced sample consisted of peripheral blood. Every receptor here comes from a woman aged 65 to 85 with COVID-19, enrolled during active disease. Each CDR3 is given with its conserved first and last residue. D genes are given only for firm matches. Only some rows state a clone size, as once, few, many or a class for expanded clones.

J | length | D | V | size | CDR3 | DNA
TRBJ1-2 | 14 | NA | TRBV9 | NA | CASSVDERNYGYTF | TGTGCCAGCAGCGTAGACGAGAGAAACTATGGCTACACCTTC
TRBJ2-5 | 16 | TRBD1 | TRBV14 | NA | CASSRGTGGFQETQYF | TGTGCCAGCAGCCGAGGGACAGGGGGCTTCCAAGAGACCCAGTACTTC
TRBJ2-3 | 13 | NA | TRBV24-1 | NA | CATSSRDGNTQYF | TGTGCCACCAGCAGCAGGGATGGCAATACGCAGTATTTT
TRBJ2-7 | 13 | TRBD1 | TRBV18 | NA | CASSGQGAYEQYF | TGTGCCAGCTCAGGACAGGGCGCCTACGAGCAGTACTTC
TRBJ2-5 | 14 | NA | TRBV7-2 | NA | CASSFGLPQETQYF | TGTGCCAGCAGCTTTGGGCTACCCCAAGAGACCCAGTACTTC
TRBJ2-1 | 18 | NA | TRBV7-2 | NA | CASSLRGNGWSATNEQFF | TGTGCCAGCAGCTTAAGGGGAAACGGGTGGTCAGCAACCAATGAGCAGTTCTTC
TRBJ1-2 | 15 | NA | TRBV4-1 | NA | CASSQDRQQTYGYTF | TGCGCCAGCAGCCAAGATAGACAGCAAACCTATGGCTACACCTTC
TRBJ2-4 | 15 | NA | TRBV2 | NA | CASSGNRLTGDIQYF | TGTGCCAGCAGTGGAAACCGGTTGACTGGAGACATTCAGTACTTC
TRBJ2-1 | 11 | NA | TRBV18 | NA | CASSPFDEQFF | TGTGCCAGCTCACCGTTCGATGAGCAGTTCTTC
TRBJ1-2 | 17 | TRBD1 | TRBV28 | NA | CASSSRPGQGSGYGYTF | TGTGCCAGCAGTTCCCGTCCGGGACAGGGCTCGGGCTATGGCTACACCTTC
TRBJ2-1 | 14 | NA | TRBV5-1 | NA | CASSLEDTYNEQFF | TGCGCCAGCAGCTTGGAGGACACCTACAATGAGCAGTTCTTC
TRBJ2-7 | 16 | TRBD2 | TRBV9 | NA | CASSLGDTSATYEQYF | TGTGCCAGCAGCCTAGGGGATACTAGCGCAACCTACGAGCAGTACTTC
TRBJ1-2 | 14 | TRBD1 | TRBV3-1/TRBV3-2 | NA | CASSQELGGKGYTF | TGTGCCAGCAGCCAGGAGTTAGGGGGCAAAGGCTACACCTTC
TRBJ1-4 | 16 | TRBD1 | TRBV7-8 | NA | CASSLVDRQGAEKLFF | TGTGCCAGCAGCTTAGTAGATAGACAGGGGGCTGAAAAACTGTTTTTT
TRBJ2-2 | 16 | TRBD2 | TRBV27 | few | CASYPSSGRTTGELFF | TGTGCCTCCTATCCCTCTAGCGGGAGAACCACCGGGGAGCTGTTTTTT
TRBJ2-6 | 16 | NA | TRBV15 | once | CATSRVRRSGANVLTF | TGTGCCACCAGCAGAGTCAGGCGCTCTGGGGCCAACGTCCTGACTTTC
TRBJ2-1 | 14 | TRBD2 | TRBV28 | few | CASSRTSGSGEQFF | TGTGCCAGCAGCCGGACTAGCGGGAGCGGTGAGCAGTTCTTC
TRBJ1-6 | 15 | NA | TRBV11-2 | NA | CASSLVGSLGSPLHF | TGTGCCAGCAGCTTAGTTGGTTCTCTGGGCTCACCCCTCCACTTT